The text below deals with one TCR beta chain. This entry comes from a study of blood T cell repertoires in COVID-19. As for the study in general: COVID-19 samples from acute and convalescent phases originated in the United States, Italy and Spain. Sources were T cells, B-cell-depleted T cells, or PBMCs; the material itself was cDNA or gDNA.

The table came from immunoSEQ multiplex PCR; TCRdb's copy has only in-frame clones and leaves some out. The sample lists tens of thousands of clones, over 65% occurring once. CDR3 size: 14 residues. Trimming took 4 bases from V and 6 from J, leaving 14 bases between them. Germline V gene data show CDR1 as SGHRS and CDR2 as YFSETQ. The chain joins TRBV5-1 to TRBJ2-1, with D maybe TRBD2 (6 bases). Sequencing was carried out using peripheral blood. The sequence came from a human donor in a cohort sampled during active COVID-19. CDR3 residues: CASSLIPTSNEQFF. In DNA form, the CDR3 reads TGCGCCAGCAGCCTAATTCCGACTAGCAATGAGCAGTTCTTC.